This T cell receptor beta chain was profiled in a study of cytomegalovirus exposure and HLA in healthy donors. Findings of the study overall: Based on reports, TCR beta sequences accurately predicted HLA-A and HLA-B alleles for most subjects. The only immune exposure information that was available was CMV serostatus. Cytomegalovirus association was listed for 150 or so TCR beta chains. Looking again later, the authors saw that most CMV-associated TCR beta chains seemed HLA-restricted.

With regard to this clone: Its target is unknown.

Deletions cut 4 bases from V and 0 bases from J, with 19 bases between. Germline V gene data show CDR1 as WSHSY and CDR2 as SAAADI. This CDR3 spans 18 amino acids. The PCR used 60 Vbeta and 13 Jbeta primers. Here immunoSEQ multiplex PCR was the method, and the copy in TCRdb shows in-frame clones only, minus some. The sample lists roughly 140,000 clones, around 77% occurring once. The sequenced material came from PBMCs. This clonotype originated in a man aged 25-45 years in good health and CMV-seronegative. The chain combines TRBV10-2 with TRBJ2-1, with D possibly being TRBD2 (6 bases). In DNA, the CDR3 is TGCGCCAGCAGTGCTGGACCGGGACTGCGAAACTCCTACAATGAGCAGTTCTTC. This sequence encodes CASSAGPGLRNSYNEQFF.